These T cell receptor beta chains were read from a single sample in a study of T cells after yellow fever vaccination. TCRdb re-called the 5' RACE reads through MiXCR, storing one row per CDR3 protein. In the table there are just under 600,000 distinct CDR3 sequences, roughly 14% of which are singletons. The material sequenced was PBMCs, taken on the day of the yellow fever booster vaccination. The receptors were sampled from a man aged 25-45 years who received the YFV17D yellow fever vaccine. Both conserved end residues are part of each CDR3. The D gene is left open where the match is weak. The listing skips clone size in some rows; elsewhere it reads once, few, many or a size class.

TGTGCCAGCAGCCAAGCCCCGGGACTAGCGGGAGGAGAGACCCAGTACTTC	CASSQAPGLAGGETQYF	TRBD2	TRBV4-2	TRBJ2-5	few
TGTGCCAGCAGCTCAAGGGGATGGCATGAGCAGTTCTTC	CASSSRGWHEQFF	.	TRBV9	TRBJ2-1	.
TGTGCCAGCAGACGGGACTTTTACTCCTACGAGCAGTACTTC	CASRRDFYSYEQYF	.	TRBV5-5	TRBJ2-7	few
TGTGCCAGCAGCGTAAACCCCGGAGGGTATGAAAAACTGTTTTTT	CASSVNPGGYEKLFF	.	TRBV9	TRBJ1-4	.
TGTGCCAGCTCGCAACAGGGAAACAATTCACCCCTCCACTTT	CASSQQGNNSPLHF	.	TRBV18	TRBJ1-6	.
TGCAGTGCTAGAGATCCCAGGACACAAGAGACCCAGTACTTC	CSARDPRTQETQYF	.	TRBV20-1	TRBJ2-5	.
TGCGCCAGCAGCTTGGGAGGGAGTTCAAATGAGCAGTTCTTC	CASSLGGSSNEQFF	.	TRBV5-1	TRBJ2-1	few
TGTGCCAGCAGGGAGAACCCGAACACCGGGGAGCTGTTTTTT	CASRENPNTGELFF	.	TRBV9	TRBJ2-2	few
TGTGCCATCAGTGAAGGAGGGTTGGGCACCGGGGAGCTGTTTTTT	CAISEGGLGTGELFF	.	TRBV10-3	TRBJ2-2	few
TGTGCCAGCAGCTTCCCTCTGACAGGGAGCGGGACCCAGTACTTC	CASSFPLTGSGTQYF	TRBD1	TRBV7-9	TRBJ2-5	.
TGTGCCAGCGGTGCGGGTCGAGCGGTGTACCAAGAGACCCAGTACTTC	CASGAGRAVYQETQYF	.	TRBV6-2/TRBV6-3	TRBJ2-5	.
TGTGCCAGCAGTACCCAGAGAGCGACAGATACGCAGTATTTT	CASSTQRATDTQYF	.	TRBV6-1	TRBJ2-3	few
TGTGCCAGCAGTTTATTTAGCGGGAGGGCCGTGGTATACAATGAGCAGTTCTTC	CASSLFSGRAVVYNEQFF	TRBD2	TRBV6-5	TRBJ2-1	.
TGTGCCAGCAGCTTCGGACAGGGGTGGAGGGTCGAGCAGTACTTC	CASSFGQGWRVEQYF	TRBD1	TRBV7-9	TRBJ2-7	many
TGCAGTGTCGACAGGGGGAATCAGCCCCAGCATTTT	CSVDRGNQPQHF	TRBD1	TRBV20-1	TRBJ1-5	few
TGTGCCAGCAGCAAAAATCCGGGACAGGGTCGGGACGAGCAGTACTTC	CASSKNPGQGRDEQYF	TRBD1	TRBV11-2	TRBJ2-7	.
TGTGCCATCAGGAACCGGGACGGGGCCTACGAGCAGTACTTC	CAIRNRDGAYEQYF	.	TRBV10-3	TRBJ2-7	many
TGTGCCAGCAGGCCCGAAACTAGGAAGGGCAATGAGCAGTTCTTC	CASRPETRKGNEQFF	.	TRBV27	TRBJ2-1	.
TGTGCCAGCAGCCCATGGACAGGGGGGCGGACCGGGGAGCTGTTTTTT	CASSPWTGGRTGELFF	TRBD1	TRBV5-6	TRBJ2-2	.
TGCAGTGCTCGAACACAAAGCGGTTACTCCTACAATGAGCAGTTCTTC	CSARTQSGYSYNEQFF	.	TRBV20-1	TRBJ2-1	.
TGCAGTGCTTCCTCCCCTAGCGGGAGGTCCCCGAATGAGCAGTTCTTC	CSASSPSGRSPNEQFF	TRBD2	TRBV20-1	TRBJ2-1	few
TGTGCCAGCAGCTTACTTTCCTCCGAGCAGTACTTC	CASSLLSSEQYF	.	TRBV7-9	TRBJ2-7	.
TGTGCCAGTATGTCGATCGGGACTAGTGTTACAGATACGCAGTATTTT	CASMSIGTSVTDTQYF	TRBD2	TRBV7-2	TRBJ2-3	few
TGTGCCAGCAGCTCTATAGGTACCGGGGAGCTGTTTTTT	CASSSIGTGELFF	.	TRBV7-3	TRBJ2-2	many
TGCAGTGCCCAAGTTGCCCCGAGCTCCTACGAGCAGTACTTC	CSAQVAPSSYEQYF	.	TRBV20-1	TRBJ2-7	.
TGCAGTGCTGGCAGACTAGCGGGAGGCTACAATGAGCAGTTCTTC	CSAGRLAGGYNEQFF	TRBD2	TRBV20-1	TRBJ2-1	.
TGTGCCATCGGATCGGACGAGAGGGCCACCCAGTACTTC	CAIGSDERATQYF	.	TRBV10-3	TRBJ2-5	few
TGTGCCAGCAGTTACTCAGGAGGAGCGGGCCAAACCCCCTCCTACAATGAGCAGTTCTTC	CASSYSGGAGQTPSYNEQFF	.	TRBV6-2/TRBV6-3	TRBJ2-1	few
TGTGCCAGTAGTATAGCGTCTAGCGGGAGGCTTTGGTATGAGCAGTTCTTC	CASSIASSGRLWYEQFF	TRBD2	TRBV19	TRBJ2-1	few
TGTGCCAGCAGCCCGACGGGACTAGCGGTCTCCGGGGAGCTGTTTTTT	CASSPTGLAVSGELFF	TRBD2	TRBV11-2	TRBJ2-2	few
TGTGCCAGCAGCTCCAGGGGAAACACTGAAGCTTTCTTT	CASSSRGNTEAFF	.	TRBV7-8	TRBJ1-1	many
TGTGCCAGCACCCTCGGGACCGACTATGGCTACACCTTC	CASTLGTDYGYTF	.	TRBV12-3/TRBV12-4	TRBJ1-2	.
TGTGCCAGCAGCGTAGGTGGATATCGTTATGAGCAGTTCTTC	CASSVGGYRYEQFF	.	TRBV9	TRBJ2-1	few
TGTGCCAGCAGTGAAACCGGGACAGGGTCCCACGAGCAGTACTTC	CASSETGTGSHEQYF	TRBD1	TRBV25-1	TRBJ2-7	.
TGTGCCAGCAGGAGGGATCTGGACAATGAGCAGTTCTTC	CASRRDLDNEQFF	.	TRBV2	TRBJ2-1	few
TGTGCCAGCAGGGAGAGGGGGTCCCAGTACTTC	CASRERGSQYF	.	TRBV2	TRBJ2-5	few